The sequence of this T cell receptor beta chain was determined in a study of blood T cell repertoires in COVID-19. Across the whole study: The United States, Italy and Spain supplied acute and convalescent COVID-19 samples. Sources were T cells, B-cell-depleted T cells, or PBMCs; the material itself was cDNA or gDNA.

As processed by the authors: Amplification of reference gene primers provided the estimated nucleated cell counts. TCRdb's copy holds only in-frame clones and misses some; the assay was immunoSEQ multiplex PCR. Clonal size and the V and J genes are those of that table, whereas D and trimming came from the DNA. The data show some 220,000 clones, around 84% seen once. This CDR3 comprises 15 residues. CDR1 SGHAT and CDR2 FQNNGV come from the germline V gene. The V and J ends lost 4 bases and 5 bases, in that order; junction bases with no gene match: 6. This receptor was identified in a woman aged 60-75 years who had recovered from COVID-19. The source material was peripheral blood. The genes are TRBV11-2 and TRBJ2-3; 10 bases fit TRBD2. The CDR3 protein is CASSWSGGAEDTQYF. As DNA, the CDR3 is TGTGCCAGCAGCTGGAGCGGGGGGGCCGAAGATACGCAGTATTTT.